Listed below are T cell receptor beta chains from one sample, sequenced in a study of blood T cell repertoires in COVID-19. Method: immunoSEQ multiplex PCR; TCRdb's copy keeps in-frame clones and lacks some. The table records about 200,000 clones, approximately 83% of them present only once. The sequencing input was peripheral blood. These TCRs come from a human donor with active or convalescent COVID-19. The donor label of this sample is uncertain. CDR3s include the opening cysteine and the closing phenylalanine or tryptophan. A D gene is named only where the DNA matches it firmly. Size tells how often a clone was seen (once, few, many) or the class of an expanded clone, and some rows leave it out.

size: NA; V: TRBV5-6; J: TRBJ2-7; D: NA; DNA: TGTGCCAGCAGCTTGACTGACGAGCAGTACTTC; CDR3: CASSLTDEQYF
size: NA; V: TRBV27; J: TRBJ2-2; D: NA; DNA: TGTGCCAGCACTCTTCGAGAGAACACCGGGGAGCTGTTTTTT; CDR3: CASTLRENTGELFF
size: few; V: TRBV28; J: TRBJ1-1; D: NA; DNA: TGTGCCAGCAGTTTGGGGGTTCAGGGGAGGGTCACTGAAGCTTTCTTT; CDR3: CASSLGVQGRVTEAFF
size: few; V: TRBV2; J: TRBJ1-2; D: NA; DNA: TGTGCCGGTGGGTCGGAGTCGGATGGCTACACCTTC; CDR3: CAGGSESDGYTF
size: NA; V: TRBV4-1; J: TRBJ2-5; D: NA; DNA: TGCGCCAGCAGCCAAGTAACCCAGGAGACCCAGTACTTC; CDR3: CASSQVTQETQYF
size: NA; V: TRBV12-3/TRBV12-4; J: TRBJ1-5; D: NA; DNA: TGTGCCAGCAGCCTGCAGGGGCCCCAGCATTTT; CDR3: CASSLQGPQHF
size: once; V: TRBV3-1/TRBV3-2; J: TRBJ2-5; D: NA; DNA: TGTGCCAGCAGTCACAGAGAGACCCAGTACTTC; CDR3: CASSHRETQYF
size: NA; V: TRBV4-1; J: TRBJ1-2; D: NA; DNA: TGCGCCAGCAGCCAACAGCGTCTTCTATATGGCTACACCTTC; CDR3: CASSQQRLLYGYTF
size: NA; V: TRBV28; J: TRBJ2-1; D: TRBD2; DNA: TGTGCCAGCAGCTTACAGAGCGGGAGGACCCTTTGGCAGTTCTTC; CDR3: CASSLQSGRTLWQFF
size: NA; V: TRBV7-9; J: TRBJ1-1; D: NA; DNA: TGTGCCAGCAGCTCCCAGGGACTTTTGAACACTGAAGCTTTCTTT; CDR3: CASSSQGLLNTEAFF
size: once; V: TRBV16; J: TRBJ1-2; D: NA; DNA: TGTGCCAGCAGCCAAAGACAGCCTGCTGGCTACACCTTC; CDR3: CASSQRQPAGYTF
size: few; V: TRBV7-2; J: TRBJ2-7; D: TRBD2; DNA: TGTGCCAGCAGCGTCCTAGCGGGGGTAGGGTACGAGCAGTACTTC; CDR3: CASSVLAGVGYEQYF
size: NA; V: TRBV13; J: TRBJ2-2; D: TRBD1; DNA: TGTGCCAGCAGCTTCGGGACAGGGGGTCCCGGGGAGCTGTTTTTT; CDR3: CASSFGTGGPGELFF
size: NA; V: TRBV14; J: TRBJ2-7; D: NA; DNA: TGTGCCAGCAGCCAAGAAATCTCAATCCCTAACGAGCAGTACTTC; CDR3: CASSQEISIPNEQYF
size: NA; V: TRBV7-2; J: TRBJ2-5; D: NA; DNA: TGTGCCAGCAGCCTAGCAATCTCTAACACTAGCCCTCTGAAGACCCAGTACTTC; CDR3: CASSLAISNTSPLKTQYF
size: few; V: TRBV27; J: TRBJ1-1; D: NA; DNA: TGTGCCAGCCGACCACCCGGACAGTCGAACACTGAAGCTTTCTTT; CDR3: CASRPPGQSNTEAFF
size: NA; V: TRBV19; J: TRBJ1-1; D: NA; DNA: TGTGCCAGTAGTAGAGGTACAACAGGAGGGACTGAAGCTTTCTTT; CDR3: CASSRGTTGGTEAFF
size: NA; V: TRBV10-3; J: TRBJ1-5; D: TRBD1; DNA: TGTGCCATTCACAGCGGGCAGGGGGACGGGGGTCAGCCCCAGCATTTT; CDR3: CAIHSGQGDGGQPQHF
size: NA; V: TRBV20-1; J: TRBJ2-1; D: NA; DNA: TGCAGTGCTAGAAGGGCGGGGGAGCAGTTCTTC; CDR3: CSARRAGEQFF
size: NA; V: TRBV5-1; J: TRBJ2-7; D: TRBD1; DNA: TGCGCCAGCAGCTCCAGGACAGGGGGCTACGAGCAGTACTTC; CDR3: CASSSRTGGYEQYF
size: NA; V: TRBV3-1/TRBV3-2; J: TRBJ2-3; D: NA; DNA: TGTGCCAGCAGCCAAGAGGGGGCTCCCCGGTCGCAGTATTTT; CDR3: CASSQEGAPRSQYF
size: NA; V: TRBV2; J: TRBJ2-7; D: NA; DNA: TGTGCCAGCAGTAACAGGGAACGCAGGTACTTC; CDR3: CASSNRERRYF
size: NA; V: TRBV3-1/TRBV3-2; J: TRBJ1-6; D: TRBD1; DNA: TGTGCCAGCAGCCGACAGGGTAGTTCACCCCTCCACTTT; CDR3: CASSRQGSSPLHF
size: NA; V: TRBV2; J: TRBJ1-2; D: NA; DNA: TGTGCCAGCACCCCCCTGAGGGGGTGGAGTGGCTACACCTTC; CDR3: CASTPLRGWSGYTF
size: NA; V: TRBV9; J: TRBJ1-1; D: NA; DNA: TGTGCCAGCAGCGTAGGAACGGGGGGGACTGAAGCTTTCTTT; CDR3: CASSVGTGGTEAFF
size: NA; V: TRBV11-2; J: TRBJ1-2; D: NA; DNA: TGTGCCAGCAGCTTAGGGGCATCCTCTAACTATGGCTACACCTTC; CDR3: CASSLGASSNYGYTF